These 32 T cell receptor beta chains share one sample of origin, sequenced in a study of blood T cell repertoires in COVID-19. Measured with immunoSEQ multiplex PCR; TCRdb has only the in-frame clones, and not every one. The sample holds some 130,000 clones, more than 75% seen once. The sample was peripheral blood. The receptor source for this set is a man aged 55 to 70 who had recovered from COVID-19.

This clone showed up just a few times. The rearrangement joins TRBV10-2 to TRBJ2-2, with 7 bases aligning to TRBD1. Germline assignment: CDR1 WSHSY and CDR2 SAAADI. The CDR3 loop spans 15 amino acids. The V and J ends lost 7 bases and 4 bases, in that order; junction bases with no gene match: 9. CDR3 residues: CASIGQVRGTGELFF. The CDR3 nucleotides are TGCGCCAGCATAGGACAGGTCCGAGGCACCGGGGAGCTGTTTTTT.

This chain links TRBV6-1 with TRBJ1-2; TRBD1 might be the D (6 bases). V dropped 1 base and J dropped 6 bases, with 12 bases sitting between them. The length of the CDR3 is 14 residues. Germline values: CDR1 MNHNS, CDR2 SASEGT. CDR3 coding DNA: TGTGCCAGCAGTGAAGTATTGGGGGCGGATGGCTACACCTTC. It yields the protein CASSEVLGADGYTF.

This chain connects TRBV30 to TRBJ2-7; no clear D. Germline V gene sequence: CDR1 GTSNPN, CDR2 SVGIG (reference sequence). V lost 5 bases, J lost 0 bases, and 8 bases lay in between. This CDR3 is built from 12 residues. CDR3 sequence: CAWARSSYEQYF. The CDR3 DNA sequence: TGTGCCTGGGCCCGGAGCTCCTACGAGCAGTACTTC.

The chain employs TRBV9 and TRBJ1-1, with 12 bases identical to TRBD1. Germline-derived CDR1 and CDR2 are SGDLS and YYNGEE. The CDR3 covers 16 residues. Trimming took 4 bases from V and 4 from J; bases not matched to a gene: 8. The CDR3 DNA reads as TGTGCCAGCAGCCCGGGACAGGGGGCTTTGGGCACTGAAGCTTTCTTT. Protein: CASSPGQGALGTEAFF.

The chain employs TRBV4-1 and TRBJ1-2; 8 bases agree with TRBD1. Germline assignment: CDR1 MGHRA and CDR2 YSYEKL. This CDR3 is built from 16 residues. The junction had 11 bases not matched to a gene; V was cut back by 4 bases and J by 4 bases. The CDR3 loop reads CASSPTQGGSAYGYTF. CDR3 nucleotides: TGCGCCAGCAGCCCGACACAGGGGGGCTCGGCCTATGGCTACACCTTC.

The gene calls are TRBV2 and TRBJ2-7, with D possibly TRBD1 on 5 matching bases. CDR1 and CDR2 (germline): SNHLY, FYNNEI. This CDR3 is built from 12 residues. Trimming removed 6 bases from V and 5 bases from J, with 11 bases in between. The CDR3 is CASSPIGDEQYF. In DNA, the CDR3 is TGTGCCAGCAGCCCAATAGGGGACGAGCAGTACTTC.

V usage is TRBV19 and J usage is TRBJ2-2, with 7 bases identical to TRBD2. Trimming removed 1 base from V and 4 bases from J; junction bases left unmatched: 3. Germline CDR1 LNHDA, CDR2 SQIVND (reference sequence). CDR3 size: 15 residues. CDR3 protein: CASSIAGGFTGELFF. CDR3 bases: TGTGCCAGTAGTATAGCGGGGGGATTCACCGGGGAGCTGTTTTTT.

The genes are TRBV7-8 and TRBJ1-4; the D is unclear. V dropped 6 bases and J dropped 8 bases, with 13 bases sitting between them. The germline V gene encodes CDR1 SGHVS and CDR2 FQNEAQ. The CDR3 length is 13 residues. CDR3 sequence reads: CASSPSGWEKLFF. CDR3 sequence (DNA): TGTGCCAGCAGTCCGTCGGGTTGGGAAAAACTGTTTTTT.

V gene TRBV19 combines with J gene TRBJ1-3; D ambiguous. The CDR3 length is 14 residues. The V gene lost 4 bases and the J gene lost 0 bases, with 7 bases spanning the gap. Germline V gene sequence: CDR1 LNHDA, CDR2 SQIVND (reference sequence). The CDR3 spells CASSRDISGNTIYF. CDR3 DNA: TGTGCCAGTAGTAGAGACATCTCTGGAAACACCATATATTTT.

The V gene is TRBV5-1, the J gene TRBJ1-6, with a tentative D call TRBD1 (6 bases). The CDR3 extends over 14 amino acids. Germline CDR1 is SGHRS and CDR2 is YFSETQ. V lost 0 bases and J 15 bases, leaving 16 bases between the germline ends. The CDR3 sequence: CASSLEDRGSSLHF. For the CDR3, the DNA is TGCGCCAGCAGCTTGGAGGACAGAGGATCAAGCCTCCACTTT.

In DNA form, the CDR3 reads TGTGCCAGCGGCAGAGCGAATGACTATGGCTACACCTTC. Protein product: CASGRANDYGYTF. V is TRBV3-1 (or the pseudogene TRBV3-2) and J is TRBJ1-2; no firm D call. This CDR3 has 13 residues. The V end was cut by 8 bases, the J end by 3 bases, with 13 bases between. The germline gives CDR1 LGHDT, CDR2 YNNKEL (reference sequence).

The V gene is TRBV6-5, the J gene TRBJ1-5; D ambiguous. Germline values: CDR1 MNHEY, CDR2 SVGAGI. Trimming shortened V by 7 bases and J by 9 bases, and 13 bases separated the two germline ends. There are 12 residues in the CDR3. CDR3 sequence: CASTHGEGPQHF. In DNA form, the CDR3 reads TGTGCCAGCACCCACGGGGAGGGGCCCCAGCATTTT.

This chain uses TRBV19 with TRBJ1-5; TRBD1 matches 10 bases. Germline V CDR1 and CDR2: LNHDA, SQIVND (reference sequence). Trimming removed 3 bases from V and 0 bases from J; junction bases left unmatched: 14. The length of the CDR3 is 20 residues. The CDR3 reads CASSIKPTGTGAHSNQPQHF. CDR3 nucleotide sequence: TGTGCCAGTAGTATTAAACCGACCGGGACAGGGGCGCATAGCAATCAGCCCCAGCATTTT.

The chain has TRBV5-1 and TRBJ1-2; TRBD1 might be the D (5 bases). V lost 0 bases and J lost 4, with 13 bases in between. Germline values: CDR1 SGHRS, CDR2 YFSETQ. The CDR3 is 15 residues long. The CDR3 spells CASSLAVGHTYGYTF. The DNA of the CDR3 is TGCGCCAGCAGCTTGGCGGTGGGGCACACCTATGGCTACACCTTC.

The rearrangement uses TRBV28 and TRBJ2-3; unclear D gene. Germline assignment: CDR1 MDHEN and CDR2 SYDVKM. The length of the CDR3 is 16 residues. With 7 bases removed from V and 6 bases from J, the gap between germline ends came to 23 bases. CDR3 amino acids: CASTPLRMAVPDTQYF. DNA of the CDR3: TGTGCCAGCACCCCTCTGAGAATGGCGGTGCCGGATACGCAGTATTTT.

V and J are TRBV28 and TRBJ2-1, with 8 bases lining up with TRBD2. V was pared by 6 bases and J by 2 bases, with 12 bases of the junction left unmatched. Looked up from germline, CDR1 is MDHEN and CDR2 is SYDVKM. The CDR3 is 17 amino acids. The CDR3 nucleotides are TGTGCCAGCAGCCCAGGGTTCACTAGCGGCCCCTACAATGAGCAGTTCTTC. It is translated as CASSPGFTSGPYNEQFF.

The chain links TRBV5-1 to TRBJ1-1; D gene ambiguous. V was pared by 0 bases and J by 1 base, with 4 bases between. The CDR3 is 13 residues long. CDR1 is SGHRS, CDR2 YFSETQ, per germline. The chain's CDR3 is CASSLARNTEAFF. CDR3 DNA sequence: TGCGCCAGCAGCTTGGCCAGGAACACTGAAGCTTTCTTT. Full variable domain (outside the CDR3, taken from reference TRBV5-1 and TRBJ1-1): KAGVTQTPRYLIKTRGQQVTLSCSPISGHRSVSWYQQTPGQGLQFLFEYFSETQRNKGNFPGRFSGRQFSNSRSEMNVSTLELGDSALYLCASSLARNTEAFFGQGTRLTVV.

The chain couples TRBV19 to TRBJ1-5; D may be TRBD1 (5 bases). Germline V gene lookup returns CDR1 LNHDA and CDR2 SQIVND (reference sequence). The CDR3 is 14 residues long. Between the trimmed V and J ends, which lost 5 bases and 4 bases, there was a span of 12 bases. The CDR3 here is CASSGGGSNQPQHF. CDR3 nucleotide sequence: TGTGCCAGTAGTGGGGGGGGTTCTAATCAGCCCCAGCATTTT.

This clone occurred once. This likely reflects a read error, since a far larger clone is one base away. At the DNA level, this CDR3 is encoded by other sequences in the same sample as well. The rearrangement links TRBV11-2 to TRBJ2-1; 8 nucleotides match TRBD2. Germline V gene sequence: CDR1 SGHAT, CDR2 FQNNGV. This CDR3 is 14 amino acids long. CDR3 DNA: TGTGCCAGCTGCTTGAGGGGGGCGGGGGGCGAGCAGTTCTTC. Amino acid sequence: CASCLRGAGGEQFF.

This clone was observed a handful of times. The CDR3 nucleotides are TGTGCCAGCAGCTTGGAGAGGGCCTACGAGCAGTACTTC. It translates to CASSLERAYEQYF. The chain employs TRBV5-4 and TRBJ2-7; TRBD2 is a possible D gene (5 bases). Trimming cost V 0 bases and J 2 bases, with 6 bases left between them. Germline V gene data show CDR1 as SGHNT and CDR2 as YYREEE (reference sequence). This CDR3 has 13 residues.

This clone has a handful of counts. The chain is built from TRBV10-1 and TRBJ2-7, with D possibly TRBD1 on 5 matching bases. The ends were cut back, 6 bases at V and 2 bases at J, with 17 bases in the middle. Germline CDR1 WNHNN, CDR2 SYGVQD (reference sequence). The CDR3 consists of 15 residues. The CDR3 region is CASRGQGGYAYEQYF. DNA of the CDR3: TGCGCCAGCAGGGGTCAGGGTGGGTACGCCTACGAGCAGTACTTC.

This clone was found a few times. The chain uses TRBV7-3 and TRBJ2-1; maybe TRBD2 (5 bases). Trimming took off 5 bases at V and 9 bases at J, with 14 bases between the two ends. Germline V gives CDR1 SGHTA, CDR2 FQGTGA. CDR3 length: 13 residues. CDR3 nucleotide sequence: TGTGCCAGCAGCGCCCGGCCGGGGAGTGAGCAGTTCTTC. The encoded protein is CASSARPGSEQFF.

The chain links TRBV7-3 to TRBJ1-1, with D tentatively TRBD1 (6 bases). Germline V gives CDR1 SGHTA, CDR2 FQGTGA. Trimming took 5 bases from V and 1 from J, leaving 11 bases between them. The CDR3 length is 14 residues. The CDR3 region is CASSTGQQNTEAFF. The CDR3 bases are TGTGCCAGCAGCACCGGACAGCAGAACACTGAAGCTTTCTTT.

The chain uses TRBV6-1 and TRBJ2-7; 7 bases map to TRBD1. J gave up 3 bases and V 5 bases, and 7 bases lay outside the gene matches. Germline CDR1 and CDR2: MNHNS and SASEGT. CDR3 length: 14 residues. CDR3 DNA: TGTGCCAGCAGTCACCCCGGGACAGACTACGAGCAGTACTTC. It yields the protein CASSHPGTDYEQYF.

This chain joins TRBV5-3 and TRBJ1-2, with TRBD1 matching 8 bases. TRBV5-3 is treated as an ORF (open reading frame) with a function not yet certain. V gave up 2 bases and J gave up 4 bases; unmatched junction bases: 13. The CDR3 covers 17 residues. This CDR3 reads CARSLPAGGSPGYGYTF. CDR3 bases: TGTGCCAGAAGCTTACCGGCAGGGGGCTCCCCAGGCTATGGCTACACCTTC.

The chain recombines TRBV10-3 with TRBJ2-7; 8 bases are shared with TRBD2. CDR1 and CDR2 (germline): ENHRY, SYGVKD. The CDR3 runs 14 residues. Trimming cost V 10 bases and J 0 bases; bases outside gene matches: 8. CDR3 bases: TGTGCCACAAAGACTAGCGTCCTCTCCTACGAGCAGTACTTC. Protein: CATKTSVLSYEQYF.

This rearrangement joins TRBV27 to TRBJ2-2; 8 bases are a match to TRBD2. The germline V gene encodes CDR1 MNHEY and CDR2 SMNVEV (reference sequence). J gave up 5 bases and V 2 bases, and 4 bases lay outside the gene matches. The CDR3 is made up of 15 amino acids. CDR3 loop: CASSLEAGVTGELFF. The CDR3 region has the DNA TGTGCCAGCAGTTTAGAAGCGGGAGTGACCGGGGAGCTGTTTTTT.

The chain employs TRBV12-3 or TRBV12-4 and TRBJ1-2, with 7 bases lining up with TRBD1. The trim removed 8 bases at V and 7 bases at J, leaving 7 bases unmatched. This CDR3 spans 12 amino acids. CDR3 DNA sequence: TGTGCCAGCTCTAGCCAGGGGGTTGGCTACACCTTC. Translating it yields CASSSQGVGYTF.

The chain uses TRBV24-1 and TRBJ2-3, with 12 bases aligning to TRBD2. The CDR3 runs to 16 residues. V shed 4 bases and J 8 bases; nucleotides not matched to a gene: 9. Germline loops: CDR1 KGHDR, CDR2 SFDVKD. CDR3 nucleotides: TGTGCCACCAGTGAGCTAGCGGGGGGGGGCTTCGGTACGCAGTATTTT. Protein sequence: CATSELAGGGFGTQYF.

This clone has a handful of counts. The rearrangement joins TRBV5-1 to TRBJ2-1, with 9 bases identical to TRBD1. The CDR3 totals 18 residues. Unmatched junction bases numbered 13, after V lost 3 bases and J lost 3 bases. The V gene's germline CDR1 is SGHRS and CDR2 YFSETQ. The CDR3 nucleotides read TGCGCCAGCAGCTCGGACCCGACAGGGGGTCTCTTCTACAATGAGCAGTTCTTC. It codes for CASSSDPTGGLFYNEQFF. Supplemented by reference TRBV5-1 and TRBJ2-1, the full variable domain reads KAGVTQTPRYLIKTRGQQVTLSCSPISGHRSVSWYQQTPGQGLQFLFEYFSETQRNKGNFPGRFSGRQFSNSRSEMNVSTLELGDSALYLCASSSDPTGGLFYNEQFFGPGTRLTVL.

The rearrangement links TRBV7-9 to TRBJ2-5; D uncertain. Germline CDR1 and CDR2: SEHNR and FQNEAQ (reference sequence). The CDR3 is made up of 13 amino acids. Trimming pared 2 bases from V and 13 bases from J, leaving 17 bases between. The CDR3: CASSLQVNSRVYF. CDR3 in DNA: TGTGCCAGCAGCTTACAAGTAAACTCCCGAGTGTACTTC. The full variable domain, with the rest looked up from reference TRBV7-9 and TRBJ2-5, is DTGVSQNPRHKITKRGQNVTFRCDPISEHNRLYWYRQTLGQGPEFLTYFQNEAQLEKSRLLSDRFSAERPKGSFSTLEIQRTEQGDSAMYLCASSLQVNSRVYFGPGTRLLVL.

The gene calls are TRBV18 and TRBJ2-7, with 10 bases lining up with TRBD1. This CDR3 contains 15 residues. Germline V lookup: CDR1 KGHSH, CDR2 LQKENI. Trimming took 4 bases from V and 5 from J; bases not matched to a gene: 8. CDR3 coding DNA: TGTGCCAGCTCACGACCGACAGGGGGCCTGGACGAGCAGTACTTC. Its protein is CASSRPTGGLDEQYF.